This TCR beta chain is from a study of shared clonotypes between healthy human individuals. Study details: Per donor, three plates held CD4 naive cells, three held CD4 memory, two held CD8 naive and one held CD8 memory. General study points: Memory subsets had estimated richness that was generally smaller than that of naive subsets.

Comment on this clone: Antigen unknown.

Negatively enriched CD4+ T cells were divided by CD45RA into naive and memory. Germline V CDR1 and CDR2: SEHNR, FQNEAQ (reference sequence). Trimming took off 5 bases at V and 2 bases at J, with 15 bases between the two ends. The CDR3 length is 15 residues. An even split of each subset's genomic DNA across several immunoSEQ plates was performed. Sequencing used immunoSEQ multiplex PCR; TCRdb keeps in-frame clones, though not all of them. The sample yields millions of clones, around nine tenths seen once. This sequence was found in a man in his late teens or twenties in good health. Sequencing was done on a sample of naive CD4+ T cells sorted from blood. Stated subset: CD45RA+ positively selected. The V call is TRBV7-9, the J call TRBJ1-1; the D gene is possibly TRBD1 (5 bases). The CDR3 coding sequence is TGTGCCAGCAGCCTACCCCCAGGGACTAACACTGAAGCTTTCTTT. Protein sequence: CASSLPPGTNTEAFF.